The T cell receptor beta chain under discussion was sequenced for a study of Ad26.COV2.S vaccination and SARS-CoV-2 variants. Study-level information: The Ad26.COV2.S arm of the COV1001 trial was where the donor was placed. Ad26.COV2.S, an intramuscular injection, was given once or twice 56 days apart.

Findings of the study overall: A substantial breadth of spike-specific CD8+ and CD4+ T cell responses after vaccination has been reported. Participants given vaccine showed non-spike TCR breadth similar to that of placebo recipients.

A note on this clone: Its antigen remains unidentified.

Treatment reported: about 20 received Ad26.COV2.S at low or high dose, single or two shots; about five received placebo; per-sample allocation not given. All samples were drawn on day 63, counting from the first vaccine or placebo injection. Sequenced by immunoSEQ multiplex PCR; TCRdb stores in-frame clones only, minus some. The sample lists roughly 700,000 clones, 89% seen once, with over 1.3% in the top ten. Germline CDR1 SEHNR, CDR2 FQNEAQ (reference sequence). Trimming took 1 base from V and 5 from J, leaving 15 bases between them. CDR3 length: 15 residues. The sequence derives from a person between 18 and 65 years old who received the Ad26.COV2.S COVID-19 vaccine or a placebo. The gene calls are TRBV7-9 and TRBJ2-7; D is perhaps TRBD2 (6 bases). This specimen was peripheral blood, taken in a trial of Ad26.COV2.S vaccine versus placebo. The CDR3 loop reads CASSLVGLPVNEQYF. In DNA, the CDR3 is TGTGCCAGCAGCTTAGTGGGACTTCCTGTGAACGAGCAGTACTTC.